A selection of T cell receptor beta chains follows, all from one sample in a study of regulatory T cells in long-lasting Graves disease. TCRdb reprocessed the multiplex PCR reads via MiXCR and lists one record per CDR3 protein. The sample consists of a few hundred thousand distinct CDR3 sequences, 20% to 25% of them appearing once. The sequencing here drew on peripheral blood mononuclear cells (PBMCs), taken when the disease was refractory, from a patient treated with antithyroid drugs. The source of these receptors is a female donor with Graves disease. Both conserved end residues are trimmed from each CDR3. Each record gives: J gene, V gene, CDR3 protein.

>TRBJ1-2|TRBV24-1
ATSDRSAYDGYT
>TRBJ1-3|TRBV29-1
SVVGGTGQLGNTIY
>TRBJ2-5|TRBV10-3
AITARLEETQY
>TRBJ2-7|TRBV10-3
AISTGTSGSYEQY
>TRBJ2-7|TRBV20-1
SAPGDRSNEQY
>TRBJ2-3|TRBV2
ASSEGLGEKDTQY
>TRBJ1-1|TRBV10-3
AISGGRLNTEAF
>TRBJ2-5|TRBV28
ASSIIARGPQETQY
>TRBJ1-1|TRBV30
AWSRTEAF
>TRBJ2-5|TRBV28
ASSSPGTSQETQY
>TRBJ2-7|TRBV19
ASSIGGQGYEQY
>TRBJ2-1|TRBV11-2
ASSPRPSGSSYNEQF
>TRBJ2-7|TRBV6-2/TRBV6-3
ASSYSSSGRFEQY
>TRBJ2-4|TRBV5-6
ASSFVGERGNIQY
>TRBJ1-1|TRBV14
ASSQIYTEAF
>TRBJ2-5|TRBV2
AVHLDLRETQY
>TRBJ1-1|TRBV2
ASSEAAQLGGLVTEAF
>TRBJ1-5|TRBV6-1
ASWDRTNQPQH
>TRBJ1-2|TRBV7-9
AGGTPYGYT
>TRBJ1-4|TRBV13
ASSYGQLNEKLF
>TRBJ2-7|TRBV27
ASRRGRVDEQY
>TRBJ1-2|TRBV30
AWSVGTGSSGYT
>TRBJ2-2|TRBV20-1
SGKLAGGDTGELF
>TRBJ2-5|TRBV20-1
SARSAYQETQY
>TRBJ1-2|TRBV2
ASSPAGGLSGYT
>TRBJ2-2|TRBV2
ASSVETVNTGELF
>TRBJ2-6|TRBV7-2
ASSQEAPGAGGANVLT
>TRBJ2-7|TRBV29-1
SVAGQGTSYEQY
>TRBJ2-2|TRBV5-1
ASSLDRVGTGELF
>TRBJ1-1|TRBV10-3
AISGGGTEAF
>TRBJ1-5|TRBV12-3/TRBV12-4
ASSQMTGNQPQH
>TRBJ2-7|TRBV28
ASSTGGGYEQY
>TRBJ1-6|TRBV27
ASSMGDSLNSPLH
>TRBJ1-2|TRBV7-2
ASSLTFRGQGYGYT
>TRBJ2-7|TRBV5-4
ASKKAGETYEQY
>TRBJ2-7|TRBV12-3/TRBV12-4
ASSSRGDYEQY
>TRBJ2-5|TRBV7-2
ASSLDSGRWETQY
>TRBJ2-4|TRBV28
ASSLLPRLAGYAKNIQY
>TRBJ1-2|TRBV28
ASSTARQRVGYT
>TRBJ1-6|TRBV11-2
ASSLGTGDSPLY